Included here is one T cell receptor (beta chain) sequence, with context. Its target is not known. The sample belongs to a study of beta chain features in type 1 diabetes. Study-wide results and caveats: Compared to healthy donors, patients appeared to have naive, central memory and Treg TCRB repertoires that were more alike.

All sorted populations exceeded 98% purity. cDNA synthesis used the whole RNA isolate, giving expressed TCRB sequences. Each sample of naive, central memory or regulatory T cells had, on average, about 3.6 million reads. The protocol was immunoSEQ multiplex PCR, while the TCRdb copy is restricted to in-frame clones and leaves out a portion. The table has about 320,000 clones, 13% to 15% seen once. V lost 2 bases to trimming and J lost 3 bases; unmatched junction nucleotides: 3. This CDR3 spans 15 amino acids. Germline values: CDR1 SGHVS, CDR2 FQNEAQ. The sequence came from a man aged 25 to 40 in good health. The rearrangement uses TRBV7-8 and TRBJ2-3, with 9 bases lining up with TRBD1. Sequences were obtained from central memory CD4+ T cells from blood. The CDR3 DNA sequence: TGTGCCAGCAGCTTACGGGACAGGGTGACAGATACGCAGTATTTT. Its protein product is CASSLRDRVTDTQYF.